This T cell receptor (beta chain) appears in the sequencing data of a study of identical twins. In every case, the donor was a healthy Caucasian. Broader study findings: Zero-insertion results could be subject to partial confounding by invariant MAIT and iNKT cells. Twins' surplus sharing was weaker for beta out-of-frame sequences.

Germline V lookup: CDR1 MDHEN, CDR2 SYDVKM. The V and J ends lost 4 bases and 6 bases respectively, with 7 bases between them. CDR3 length equals 12 residues. With regard to this clonotype: What it recognizes is unknown.

Each CDR3 protein gets one entry after TCRdb re-called the 5' RACE reads with MiXCR. The data show about 500,000 distinct CDR3 sequences, roughly 13% seen once. A further study also used this sample, focusing on yellow fever vaccine responses in identical twins.

The V and J genes are TRBV28 and TRBJ1-5; D not resolved. The sequencing input was CD4+ T cells sorted from blood. This clonotype was sampled from a woman between 18 and 30 years old in good health. DNA of the CDR3: TGTGCCAGCAGTTCCAGTGTTCAGCCCCAGCATTTT. Its protein is CASSSSVQPQHF.